These T cell receptor beta chains were read from a single sample in a study of cytomegalovirus exposure and HLA in healthy donors. Method: immunoSEQ multiplex PCR; TCRdb's copy keeps in-frame clones and lacks some. Among approximately 160,000 clones listed, about nine tenths were seen once. Material: PBMCs. These receptor sequences come from a woman under 30 in good health and CMV-seropositive. Each CDR3 is given with its conserved first and last residue. The order of the fields is clone size, V gene, J gene, D gene, CDR3 DNA, CDR3 protein. A D gene is named only where the DNA matches it firmly. A clone size is listed for some rows: how often the clone was seen (once, few, many), or a class if it is expanded.

once	TRBV7-7	TRBJ2-5	TRBD2	TGTGCTAGCAGCTTAAGGGCGGGAGGGCTCCCAGAGACCCAGTACTTC	CASSLRAGGLPETQYF
NA	TRBV10-3	TRBJ2-3	NA	TGTGCCATCGGGGCAGGGGAGACAGATACGCAGTATTTT	CAIGAGETDTQYF
NA	TRBV5-1	TRBJ2-5	NA	TGCGCCAGCAGCTTGTCAGGGTTGGGCCAAGAGACCCAGTACTTC	CASSLSGLGQETQYF
few	TRBV9	TRBJ2-7	NA	TGTGCCAGCAGCCCACGGACAGAGACCTACGAGCAGTACTTC	CASSPRTETYEQYF
NA	TRBV27	TRBJ2-1	TRBD2	TGTGCCAGCAGTTTAAGGGCTAGCGGGAGATGGGTAGGAGGGGATGAGCAGTTCTTC	CASSLRASGRWVGGDEQFF
NA	TRBV29-1	TRBJ1-1	NA	TGCAGCGTTGATTTTTATCTGAACACTGAAGCTTTCTTT	CSVDFYLNTEAFF
NA	TRBV9	TRBJ1-1	NA	TGTGCCAGCAGCGAAACAGGGCAGCTTGGTGAAGCTTTCTTT	CASSETGQLGEAFF
NA	TRBV6-1	TRBJ2-7	TRBD2	TGTGCCAGCAGTTTACAACTAGCGGACTACTACGAGCAGTACTTC	CASSLQLADYYEQYF
once	TRBV6-1	TRBJ2-7	NA	TGTGCCAGCAGTGAAGTACGGGGTTCCTACTACGAGCAGTACTTC	CASSEVRGSYYEQYF
NA	TRBV9	TRBJ2-7	NA	TGTGCCAGCAGCGGTGGGAGGGGGAGTGGGGAGCAGTACTTC	CASSGGRGSGEQYF
NA	TRBV19	TRBJ1-3	NA	TGTGCCAGTAGTATCGCGGGGGCTGGAAACACCATATATTTT	CASSIAGAGNTIYF
NA	TRBV28	TRBJ1-3	NA	TGTGCCAGCAGTTATGGGGGGGGAGGCGGTGGAAACACCATATATTTT	CASSYGGGGGGNTIYF
NA	TRBV9	TRBJ1-2	NA	TGTGCCAGCAGCGTTGGAAGGGGATTCTATGGCTACACCTTC	CASSVGRGFYGYTF
NA	TRBV5-1	TRBJ2-3	TRBD2	TGCGCCAGCAGCTCGGGACTAGCGGGGGATACGCAGTATTTT	CASSSGLAGDTQYF
NA	TRBV2	TRBJ1-4	NA	TGTGCCAGCAGTATGTCCGACAGACCCAATGAAAAACTGTTTTTT	CASSMSDRPNEKLFF
NA	TRBV7-9	TRBJ2-7	TRBD1	TGTGCCAGCAGGGGACAGGAGTCCTACGAGCAGTACTTC	CASRGQESYEQYF
NA	TRBV7-2	TRBJ2-1	NA	TGTGCCAGCAGCCCCTGGGCTAGCCCCAGCTCCTACAATGAGCAGTTCTTC	CASSPWASPSSYNEQFF
NA	TRBV6-5	TRBJ1-4	TRBD1	TGTGCCAGCAGTTCGGCCTACGGGACAGGGCGCGAAAAACTGTTTTTT	CASSSAYGTGREKLFF
NA	TRBV5-1	TRBJ1-1	NA	TGCGCCAGCAGCAGGACCCTTACAGGCTACAAGGGGATGTTCGCTGAAGCTTTCTTT	CASSRTLTGYKGMFAEAFF
NA	TRBV6-9	TRBJ2-1	TRBD2	TGTGCCAGCAGTTATCTAGCGGGAGACGGGAATGAGCAGTTCTTC	CASSYLAGDGNEQFF
NA	TRBV7-8	TRBJ2-3	TRBD2	TGTGCCAGCAGCTTACTAGCGGGCACAGATACGCAGTATTTT	CASSLLAGTDTQYF
NA	TRBV28	TRBJ2-7	NA	TGTGCCAGCAGTGCGATGGACAGAGTCTACGAGCAGTACTTC	CASSAMDRVYEQYF
NA	TRBV9	TRBJ2-1	TRBD2	TGTGCCAGCAGCGAAGTAGGGACTAGCGAGGGCAATGAGCAGTTCTTC	CASSEVGTSEGNEQFF
NA	TRBV7-3	TRBJ2-5	TRBD2	TGTGCCAGCAGATCCGGGACTAGCGGAGCACAAGAGACCCAGTACTTC	CASRSGTSGAQETQYF
NA	TRBV15	TRBJ2-7	TRBD1	TGTGCCACCAGCATCGGACAGGGACCCTACGAGCAGTACTTC	CATSIGQGPYEQYF
once	TRBV28	TRBJ2-2	NA	TGTGCCATCAAGGGAGCCGGGGAGCTGTTTTTT	CAIKGAGELFF
once	TRBV4-1	TRBJ2-1	NA	TGCGCCAGTATGACAGGCTCGCAGTTCTTC	CASMTGSQFF